One and the same sample provided the 2 T cell receptor beta chains below, sequenced in a study of STAT5B mutations in CD4+ large granular lymphocyte leukemia. Profiled with immunoSEQ multiplex PCR; TCRdb holds only in-frame clones, not every one. This table holds about 30,000 clones, approximately 80% found once. Material: CD4+ T cells from blood buffy coats. These receptors were taken from a human donor in good health.

Of note for this clone: One end of the junction is discordant with germline, which a read error may explain. The CDR3 loop reads CASGLRFYEQYF. The CDR3 DNA sequence: TGTGCCAGCGGCTTAAGGTTTTACGAGCAGTACTTC. The chain couples TRBV7-8 to TRBJ2-7, with no clear D. There are 12 residues in the CDR3. Per the germline V gene, CDR1 is SGHVS and CDR2 is FQNEAQ.

This clone was found a few times. The rearrangement links TRBV18 to TRBJ2-5; possible D gene TRBD1, 6 bases. CDR1 is KGHSH, CDR2 LQKENI, per germline. Trimming pared 0 bases from V and 2 bases from J, leaving 10 bases between. The CDR3 loop spans 15 amino acids. The CDR3 nucleotides read TGTGCCAGCTCACCACCTGGGACACGACAAGAGACCCAGTACTTC. Its protein is CASSPPGTRQETQYF.